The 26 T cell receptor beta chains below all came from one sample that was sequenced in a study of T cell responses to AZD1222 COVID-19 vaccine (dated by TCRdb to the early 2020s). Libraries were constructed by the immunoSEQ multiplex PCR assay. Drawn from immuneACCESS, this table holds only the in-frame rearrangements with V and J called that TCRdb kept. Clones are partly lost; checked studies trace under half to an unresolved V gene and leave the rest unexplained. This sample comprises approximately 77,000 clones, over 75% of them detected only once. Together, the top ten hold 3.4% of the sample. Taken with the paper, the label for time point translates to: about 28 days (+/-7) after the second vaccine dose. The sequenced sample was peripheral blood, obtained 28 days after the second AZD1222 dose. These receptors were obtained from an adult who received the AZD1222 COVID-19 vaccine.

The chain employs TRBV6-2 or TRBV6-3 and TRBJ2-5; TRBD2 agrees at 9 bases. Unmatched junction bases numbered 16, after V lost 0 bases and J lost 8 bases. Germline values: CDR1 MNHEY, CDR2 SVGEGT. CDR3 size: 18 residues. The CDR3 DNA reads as TGTGCCAGCAGTTACTCGGTATCTTTTTCTTGGACTAGCGATACCCAGTACTTC. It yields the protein CASSYSVSFSWTSDTQYF.

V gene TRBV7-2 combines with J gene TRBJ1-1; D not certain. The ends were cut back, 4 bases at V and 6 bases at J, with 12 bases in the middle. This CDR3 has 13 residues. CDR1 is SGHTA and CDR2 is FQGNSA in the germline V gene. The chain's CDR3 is CASSWAGIPEAFF. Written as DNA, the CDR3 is TGTGCCAGCAGCTGGGCGGGGATACCTGAAGCTTTCTTT.

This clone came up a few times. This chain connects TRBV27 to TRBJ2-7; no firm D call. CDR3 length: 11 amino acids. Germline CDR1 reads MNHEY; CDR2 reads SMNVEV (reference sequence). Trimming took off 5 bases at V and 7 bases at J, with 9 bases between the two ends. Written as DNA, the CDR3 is TGTGCCAGCAGTCATATCGGGGAGCAGTACTTC. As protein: CASSHIGEQYF.

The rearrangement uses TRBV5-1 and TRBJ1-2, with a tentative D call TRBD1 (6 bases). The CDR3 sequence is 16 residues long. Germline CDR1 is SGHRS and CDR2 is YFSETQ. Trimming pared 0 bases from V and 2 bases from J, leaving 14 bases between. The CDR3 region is CASSLDGGALNYGYTF. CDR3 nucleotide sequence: TGCGCCAGCAGCTTGGATGGGGGGGCCCTAAACTATGGCTACACCTTC. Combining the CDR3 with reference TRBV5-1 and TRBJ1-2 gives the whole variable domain KAGVTQTPRYLIKTRGQQVTLSCSPISGHRSVSWYQQTPGQGLQFLFEYFSETQRNKGNFPGRFSGRQFSNSRSEMNVSTLELGDSALYLCASSLDGGALNYGYTFGSGTRLTVV.

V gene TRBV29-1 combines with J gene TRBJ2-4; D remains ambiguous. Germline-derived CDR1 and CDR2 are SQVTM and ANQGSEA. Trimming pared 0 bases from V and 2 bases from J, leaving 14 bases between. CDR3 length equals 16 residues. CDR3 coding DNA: TGCAGCGTTGAAGACCTTCCGCGATTCACCAAAAACATTCAGTACTTC. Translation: CSVEDLPRFTKNIQYF.

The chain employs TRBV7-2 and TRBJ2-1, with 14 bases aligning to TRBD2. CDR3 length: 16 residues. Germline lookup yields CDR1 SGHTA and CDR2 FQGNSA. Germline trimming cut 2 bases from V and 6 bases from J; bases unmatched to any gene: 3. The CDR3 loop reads CASSLKGLAGVNEQFF. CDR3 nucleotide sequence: TGTGCCAGCAGCTTAAAGGGACTAGCGGGAGTCAATGAGCAGTTCTTC.

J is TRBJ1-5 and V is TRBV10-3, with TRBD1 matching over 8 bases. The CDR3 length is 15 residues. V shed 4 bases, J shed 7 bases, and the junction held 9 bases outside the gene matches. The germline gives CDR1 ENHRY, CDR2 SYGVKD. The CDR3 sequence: CAISAGRGQGQPQHF. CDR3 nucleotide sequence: TGTGCCATCAGTGCGGGCAGGGGGCAGGGCCAGCCCCAGCATTTT.

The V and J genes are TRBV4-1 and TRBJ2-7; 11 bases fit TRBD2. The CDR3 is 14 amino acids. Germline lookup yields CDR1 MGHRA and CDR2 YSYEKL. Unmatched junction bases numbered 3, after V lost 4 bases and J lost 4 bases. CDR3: CASSLTSGEYEQYF. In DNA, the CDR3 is TGCGCCAGCAGCCTGACTAGCGGGGAGTACGAGCAGTACTTC.

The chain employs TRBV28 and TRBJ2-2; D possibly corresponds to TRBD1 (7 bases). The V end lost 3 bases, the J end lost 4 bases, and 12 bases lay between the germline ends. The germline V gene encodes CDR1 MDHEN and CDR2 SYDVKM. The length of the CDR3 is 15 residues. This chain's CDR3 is CASSLQGGGTGELFF. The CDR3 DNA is TGTGCCAGCAGTTTGCAGGGGGGAGGCACCGGGGAGCTGTTTTTT.

The CDR3 DNA follows: TGTGCCAGCAGTCCCCGTAGCGTTAGGTGGGAAAAGGGACTACCACAAGAGACCCAGTACTTC. Translated, it gives CASSPRSVRWEKGLPQETQYF. The chain is built from TRBV6-6 and TRBJ2-5; 7 nucleotides match TRBD2. The CDR3 extends over 21 amino acids. The germline V gene encodes CDR1 MNHNY and CDR2 SVGAGI (reference sequence). Trimming took 5 bases from V and 2 from J; bases not matched to a gene: 26.

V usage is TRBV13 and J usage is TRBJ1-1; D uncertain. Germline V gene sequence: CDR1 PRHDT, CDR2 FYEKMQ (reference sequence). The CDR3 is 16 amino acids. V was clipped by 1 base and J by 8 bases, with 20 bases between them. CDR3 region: CASSLAPLRVQSEAFF. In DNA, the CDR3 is TGTGCCAGCAGCTTAGCGCCCCTGAGGGTACAGTCGGAAGCTTTCTTT.

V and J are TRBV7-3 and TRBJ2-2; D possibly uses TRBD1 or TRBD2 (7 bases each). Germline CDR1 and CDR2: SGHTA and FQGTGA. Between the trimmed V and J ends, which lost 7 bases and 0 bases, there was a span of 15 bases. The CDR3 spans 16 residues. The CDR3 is CASTPGGGANTGELFF. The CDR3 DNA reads TGTGCCAGCACCCCAGGGGGGGGCGCGAACACCGGGGAGCTGTTTTTT.

CDR3 coding DNA: TGTGCCAGTGCGGCAAGGTTGGGGGGCAGCGACTATGGCTACACCTTC. As protein: CASAARLGGSDYGYTF. The genes are TRBV11-2 and TRBJ1-2, with TRBD1 as a possible D gene (6 bases). The CDR3 is 16 residues long. Germline CDR1 and CDR2: SGHAT and FQNNGV. V dropped 9 bases and J dropped 3 bases, with 23 bases sitting between them.

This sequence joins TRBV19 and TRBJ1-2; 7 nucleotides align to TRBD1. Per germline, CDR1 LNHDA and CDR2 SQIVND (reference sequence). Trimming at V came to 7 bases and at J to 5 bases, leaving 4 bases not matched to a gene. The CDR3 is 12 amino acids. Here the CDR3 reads CASTRDRYGYTF. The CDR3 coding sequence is TGTGCCAGTACCCGGGACAGATATGGCTACACCTTC.

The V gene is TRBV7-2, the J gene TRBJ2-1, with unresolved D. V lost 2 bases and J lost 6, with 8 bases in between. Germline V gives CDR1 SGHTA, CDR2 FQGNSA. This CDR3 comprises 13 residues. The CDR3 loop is CASSLFWGNEQFF. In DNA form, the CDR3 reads TGTGCCAGCAGCTTATTTTGGGGCAATGAGCAGTTCTTC.

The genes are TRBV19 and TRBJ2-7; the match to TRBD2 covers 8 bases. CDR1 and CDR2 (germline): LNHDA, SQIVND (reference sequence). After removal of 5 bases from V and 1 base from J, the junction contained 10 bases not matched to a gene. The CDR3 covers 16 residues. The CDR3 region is CASSLLAAGESYEQYF. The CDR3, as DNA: TGTGCCAGTAGTCTCCTGGCAGCGGGAGAGTCCTACGAGCAGTACTTC.

The CDR3, as DNA: TGTGCCATCAGTGAGCAGGGGTGGGCTGAAGCTTTCTTT. Its protein is CAISEQGWAEAFF. The chain uses TRBV10-3 and TRBJ1-1, with D tentatively TRBD1 (6 bases). Trimming shortened V by 2 bases and J by 6 bases, and 10 bases separated the two germline ends. Germline CDR1 ENHRY, CDR2 SYGVKD. CDR3 size: 13 residues.

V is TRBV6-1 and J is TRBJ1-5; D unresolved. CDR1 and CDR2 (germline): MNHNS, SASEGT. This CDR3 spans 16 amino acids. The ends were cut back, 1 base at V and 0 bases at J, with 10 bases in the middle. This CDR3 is CASSEDQPHSNQPQHF. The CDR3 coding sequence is TGTGCCAGCAGTGAAGATCAGCCGCATAGCAATCAGCCCCAGCATTTT.

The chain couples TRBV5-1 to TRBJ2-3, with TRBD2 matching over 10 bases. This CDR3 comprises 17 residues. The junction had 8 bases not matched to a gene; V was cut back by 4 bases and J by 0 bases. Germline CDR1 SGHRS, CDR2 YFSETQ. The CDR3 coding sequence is TGCGCCAGCAGCCGCACTAGCGGGGAACTGAGCACAGATACGCAGTATTTT. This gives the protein CASSRTSGELSTDTQYF.

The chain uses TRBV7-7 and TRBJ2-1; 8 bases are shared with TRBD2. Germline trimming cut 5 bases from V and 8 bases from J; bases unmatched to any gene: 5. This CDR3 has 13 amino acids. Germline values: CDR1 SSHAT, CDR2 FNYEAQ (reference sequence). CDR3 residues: CASSPRRGDEQFF. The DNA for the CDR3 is TGTGCCAGCAGCCCCAGGCGGGGGGATGAGCAGTTCTTC. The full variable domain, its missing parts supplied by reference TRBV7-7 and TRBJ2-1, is GAGVSQSPRYKVTKRGQDVTLRCDPISSHATLYWYQQALGQGPEFLTYFNYEAQPDKSGLPSDRFSAERPEGSISTLTIQRTEQRDSAMYRCASSPRRGDEQFFGPGTRLTVL.

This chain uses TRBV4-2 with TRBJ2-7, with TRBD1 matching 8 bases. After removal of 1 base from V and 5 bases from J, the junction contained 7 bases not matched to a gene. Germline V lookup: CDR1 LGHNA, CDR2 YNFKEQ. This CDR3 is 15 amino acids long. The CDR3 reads CASSQALSGGHEQYF. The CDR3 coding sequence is TGTGCCAGCAGCCAAGCTCTTTCAGGGGGCCACGAGCAGTACTTC.

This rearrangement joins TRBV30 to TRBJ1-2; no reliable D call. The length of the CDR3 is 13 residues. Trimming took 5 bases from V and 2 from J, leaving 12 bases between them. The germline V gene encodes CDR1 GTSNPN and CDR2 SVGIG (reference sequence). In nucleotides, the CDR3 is TGTGCCTGGGGAGGGATCCCCAACTATGGCTACACCTTC. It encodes CAWGGIPNYGYTF.

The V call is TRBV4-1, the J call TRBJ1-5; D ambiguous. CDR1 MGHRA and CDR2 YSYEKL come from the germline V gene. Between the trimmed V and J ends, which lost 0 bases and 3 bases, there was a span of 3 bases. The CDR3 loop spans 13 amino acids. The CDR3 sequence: CASSQDPNQPQHF. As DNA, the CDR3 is TGCGCCAGCAGCCAAGATCCCAATCAGCCCCAGCATTTT.

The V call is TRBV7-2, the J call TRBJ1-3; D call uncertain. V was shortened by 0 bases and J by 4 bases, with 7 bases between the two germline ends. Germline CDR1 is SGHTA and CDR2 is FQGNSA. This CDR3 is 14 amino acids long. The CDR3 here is CASSLARRGNTIYF. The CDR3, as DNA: TGTGCCAGCAGCTTAGCGCGGAGGGGAAACACCATATATTTT.

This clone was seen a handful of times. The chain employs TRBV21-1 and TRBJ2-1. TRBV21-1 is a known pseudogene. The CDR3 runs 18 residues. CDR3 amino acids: CASSRRATDGQSYNEQFF. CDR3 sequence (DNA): TGTGCCAGCAGCAGACGGGCCACAGATGGGCAATCCTACAATGAGCAGTTCTTC.

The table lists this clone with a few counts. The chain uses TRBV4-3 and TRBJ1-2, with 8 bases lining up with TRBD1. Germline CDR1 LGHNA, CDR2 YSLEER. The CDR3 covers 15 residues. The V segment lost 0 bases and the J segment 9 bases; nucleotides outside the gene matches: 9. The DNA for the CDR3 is TGCGCCAGCAGCCAAGAACTGACAGGGGCTAGGAGCTACACCTTC. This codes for CASSQELTGARSYTF.